This TCR beta chain comes out of a study of T-cell memory formation after mild COVID-19. The overall study: TCR clusters were mostly donor specific. General study findings and limits: Researchers could not confirm that second-wave clones peaking on day 37 targeted SARS-CoV-2. The appearance of some responding clones in pre-infection memory suggested that cross-reactive memory joined.

The germline V gene encodes CDR1 SNHLY and CDR2 FYNNEI. Trimming cost V 4 bases and J 8 bases, with 17 bases left between them. The CDR3 runs to 14 residues. The 5'RACE method, run with constant-segment primers, produced TCR alpha and TCR beta cDNA libraries (carrying sample barcodes and UMIs). Using its own MiXCR run on the 5' RACE reads, TCRdb lists one record per CDR3 protein. This table has about 180,000 distinct CDR3 sequences, around a sixth appearing once. In this sample, this clonotype turned up a few times. Its matching antigen is unknown. V is TRBV2 and J is TRBJ1-2, with a weak D call TRBD1 (5 bases). The origin of this receptor is a man younger than 35 who had mild COVID-19 (a few samples of this study predate the infection). Cell type and time point are not known. Input material: PBMCs or a T cell subset sorted from them (not recorded which). CDR3 bases: TGTGCCAGCAGTGGCGAGGGGCCCATCGGAGGCTACACCTTC. This translates into CASSGEGPIGGYTF.